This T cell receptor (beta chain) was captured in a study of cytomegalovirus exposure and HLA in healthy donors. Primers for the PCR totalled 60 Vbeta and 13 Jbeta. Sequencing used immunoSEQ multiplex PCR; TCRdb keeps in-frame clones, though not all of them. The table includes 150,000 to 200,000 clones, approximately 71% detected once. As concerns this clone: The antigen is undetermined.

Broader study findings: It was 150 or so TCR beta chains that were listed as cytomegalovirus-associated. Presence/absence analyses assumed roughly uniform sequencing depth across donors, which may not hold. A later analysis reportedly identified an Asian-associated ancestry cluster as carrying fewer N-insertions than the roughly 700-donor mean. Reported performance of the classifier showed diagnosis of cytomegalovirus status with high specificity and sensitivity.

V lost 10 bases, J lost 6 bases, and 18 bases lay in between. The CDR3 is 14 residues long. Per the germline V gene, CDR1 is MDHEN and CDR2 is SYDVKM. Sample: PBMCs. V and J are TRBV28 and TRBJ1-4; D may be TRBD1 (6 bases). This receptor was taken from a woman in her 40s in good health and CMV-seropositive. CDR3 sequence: CATCTGPRHEKLFF. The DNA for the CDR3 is TGTGCCACCTGCACAGGGCCTCGGCATGAAAAACTGTTTTTT.